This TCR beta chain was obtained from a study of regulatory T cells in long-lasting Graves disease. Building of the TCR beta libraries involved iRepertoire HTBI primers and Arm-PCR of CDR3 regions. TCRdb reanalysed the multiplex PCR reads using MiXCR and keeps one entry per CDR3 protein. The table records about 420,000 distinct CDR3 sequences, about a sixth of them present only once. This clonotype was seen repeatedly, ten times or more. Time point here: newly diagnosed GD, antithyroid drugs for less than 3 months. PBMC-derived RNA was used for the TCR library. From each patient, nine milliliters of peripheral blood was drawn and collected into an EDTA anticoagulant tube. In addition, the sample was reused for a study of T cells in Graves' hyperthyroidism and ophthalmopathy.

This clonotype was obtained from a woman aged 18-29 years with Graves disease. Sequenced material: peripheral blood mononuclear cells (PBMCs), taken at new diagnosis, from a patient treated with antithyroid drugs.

The CDR3, as DNA: TGCAGCGTTGACAACTCCGGGACAGGATCGTTTATTAATGGCTACACCTTC. Protein sequence: CSVDNSGTGSFINGYTF. The rearrangement links TRBV29-1 to TRBJ1-2; 8 positions match TRBD1. The V segment lost 3 bases and the J segment 6 bases; nucleotides outside the gene matches: 18. The CDR3 contains 17 residues. Germline CDR1 is SQVTM and CDR2 is ANQGSEA.